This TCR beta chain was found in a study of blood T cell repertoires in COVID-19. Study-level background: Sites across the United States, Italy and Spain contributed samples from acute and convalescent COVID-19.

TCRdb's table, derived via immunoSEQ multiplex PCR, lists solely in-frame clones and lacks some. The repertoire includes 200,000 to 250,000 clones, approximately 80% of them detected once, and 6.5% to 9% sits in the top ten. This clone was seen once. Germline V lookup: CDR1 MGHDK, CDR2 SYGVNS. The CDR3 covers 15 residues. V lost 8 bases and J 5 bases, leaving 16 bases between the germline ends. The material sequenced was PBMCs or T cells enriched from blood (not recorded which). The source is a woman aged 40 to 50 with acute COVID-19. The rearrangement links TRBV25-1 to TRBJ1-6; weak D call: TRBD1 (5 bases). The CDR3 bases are TGTGCCAGCTCAGGGACTCCTCGGGATAATTCACCCCTCCACTTT. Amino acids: CASSGTPRDNSPLHF.